The present T cell receptor beta chain was sequenced within a study of blood T cell repertoires in COVID-19 (dated by TCRdb to the early 2020s). About the investigation overall: Samples covering the acute and convalescent phases of COVID-19 were provided by collaborators in the United States, Italy and Spain. The prospective study material was composed of cDNA or gDNA derived from T cells, B-cell-depleted T cells, or PBMCs. A de-identified subject ID, COVID-19 status, age in years and sex were almost always included in the sample metadata. The samples were drawn from the first 160 participants of the ongoing ImmuneRACE study and from some 1,300 subjects provided by 6 global collaborators. The repertoires were made available in a free public database intended to serve as a resource for research on the immune response to SARS-CoV-2. Where available, HLA class I and class II types were obtained from metadata supplied by the sample provider rather than from assay-based typing. The dataset comprised deeply sampled blood TCRbeta repertoires from subjects exposed to, actively infected with, or recovered from COVID-19. Study-wide conclusions, independent of this receptor: The quantity of clinical and demographic metadata differed by source and by participant and was supplied without curation.

Participants in the prospective study were aged roughly 18 to 100 years, lived in about two dozen United States geographic areas, and enrolled through a virtual design. Cohort assignment in the prospective study relied on participant-reported clinical history from a screening survey and a study questionnaire. Exposed participants were defined as having been in contact with someone with a PCR-confirmed or clinician-diagnosed COVID-19 case within 2 weeks of study entry. Mobile phlebotomists in the prospective study collected whole blood, serum and a nasopharyngeal or oropharyngeal swab from every participant. Over a 2-month period, participants in the prospective study had the option of providing additional blood draws and questionnaires. Prospective study blood samples were shipped either frozen or at room temperature before DNA extraction. Trimming takes 5 bases off V and 9 bases off J; junction bases not matched to a gene: 12. The CDR3 runs 15 amino acids, cysteine and phenylalanine included. Only the CDR3 portion is preserved as DNA: 45 bases, with reading frame beginning at the first base. Looking up the germline V gene yields CDR1 SGHTA and CDR2 FQGTGA.

Notes on this clone: The antigen it binds to is not known. Base qualities were left out, and no much larger clone turns up one base away.

The immunoSEQ Assay, a bias-controlled multiplex PCR, was used to amplify TCRbeta CDR3 regions from genomic DNA. Per the authors' processing: The number of nucleated cells in each sample was estimated by amplification of reference gene primers within the assay. To quantify the absolute abundance of each unique TCRbeta CDR3 rearrangement, sequence reads were collapsed and filtered. For each sample, productive Simpson clonality was calculated as the square root of Simpson's diversity index over productive rearrangements. TCRdb's version of the immuneACCESS table is confined to in-frame rearrangements and falls short of the full clone set. An unresolved V gene accounts for under half of the shortfall where checked; the remainder is of unknown origin. Clone size and V and J calls were adopted from that table, with D and trimming inferred from the DNA. The sample table lists around 250,000 clones, 80% to 90% of them with a count of one. The ten most abundant clones make up over 3% of the sample.

This clonotype originated in a woman aged 40 to 49 who had been exposed to COVID-19. The chain is encoded by TRBV7-3 joined to TRBJ2-3; 9 middle bases align to TRBD2. Sequencing was performed on PBMCs or T cells enriched from blood (not recorded which). The CDR3 reads CASSPPGLAGSTQYF. The DNA sequence is given as TGTGCCAGCAGCCCTCCGGGACTAGCTGGTTCGACGCAGTATTTT. The CDR3, completed at both ends by the reference TRBV7-3 and TRBJ2-3 genes, gives the full variable domain GAGVSQTPSNKVTEKGKYVELRCDPISGHTALYWYRQSLGQGPEFLIYFQGTGAADDSGLPNDRFFAVRPEGSVSTLKIQRTERGDSAVYLCASSPPGLAGSTQYFGPGTRLTVL.